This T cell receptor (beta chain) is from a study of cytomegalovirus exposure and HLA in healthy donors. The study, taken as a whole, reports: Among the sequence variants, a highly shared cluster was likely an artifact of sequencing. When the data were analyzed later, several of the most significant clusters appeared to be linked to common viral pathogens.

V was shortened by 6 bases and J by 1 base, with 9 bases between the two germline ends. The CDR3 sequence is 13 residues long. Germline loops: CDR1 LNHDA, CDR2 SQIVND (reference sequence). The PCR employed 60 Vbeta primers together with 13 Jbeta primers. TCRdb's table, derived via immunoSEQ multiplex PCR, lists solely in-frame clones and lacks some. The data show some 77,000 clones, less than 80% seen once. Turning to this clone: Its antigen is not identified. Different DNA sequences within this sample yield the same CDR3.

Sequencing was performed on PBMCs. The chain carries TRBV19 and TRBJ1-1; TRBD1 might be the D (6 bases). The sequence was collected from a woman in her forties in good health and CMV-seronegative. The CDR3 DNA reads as TGTGCCAGTAGCGACAGGCCGAACACTGAAGCTTTCTTT. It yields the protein CASSDRPNTEAFF.